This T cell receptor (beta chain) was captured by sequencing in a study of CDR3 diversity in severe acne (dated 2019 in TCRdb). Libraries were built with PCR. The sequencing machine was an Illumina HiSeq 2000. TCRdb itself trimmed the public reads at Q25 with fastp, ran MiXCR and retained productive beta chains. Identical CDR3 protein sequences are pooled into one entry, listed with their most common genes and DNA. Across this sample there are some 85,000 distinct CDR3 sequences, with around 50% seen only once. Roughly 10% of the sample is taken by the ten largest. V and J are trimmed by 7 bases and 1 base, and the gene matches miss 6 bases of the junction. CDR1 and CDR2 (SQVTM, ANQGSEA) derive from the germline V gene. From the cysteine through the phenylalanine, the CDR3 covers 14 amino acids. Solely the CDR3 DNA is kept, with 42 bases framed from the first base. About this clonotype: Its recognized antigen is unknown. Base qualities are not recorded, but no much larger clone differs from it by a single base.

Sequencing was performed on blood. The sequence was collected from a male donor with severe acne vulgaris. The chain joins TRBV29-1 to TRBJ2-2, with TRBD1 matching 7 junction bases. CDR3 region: CSARQGKNTGELFF. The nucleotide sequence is TGCAGCGCCCGACAGGGAAAGAACACCGGGGAGCTGTTTTTT.